A selection of T cell receptor beta chains follows, all from one sample in a study of blood T cell repertoires in COVID-19. Clones were read by immunoSEQ multiplex PCR, and TCRdb kept only the in-frame ones, dropping some. The sample includes about 75,000 clones, approximately 79% seen only once; the top ten take roughly 5.9%. Sequencing was performed on peripheral blood. These receptors were obtained from a woman older than 75 with active or convalescent COVID-19. CDR3s include the opening cysteine and the closing phenylalanine or tryptophan. Fields, in order: CDR3 protein, CDR3 DNA, V gene, CDR3 length, D gene, clone size, J gene. A D gene is named only where the DNA matches it firmly. Where a row states a size, it is once, few, many or the class of an expanded clone; other rows omit it.

CASSASDSQRGF,TGTGCCAGCAGCGCTAGCGACAGTCAGAGAGGCTTC,TRBV7-9,12,.,.,TRBJ2-7
CASSQDMQGLYGYTF,TGTGCCAGCAGCCAAGATATGCAGGGGTTATATGGCTACACCTTC,TRBV14,15,.,.,TRBJ1-2
CASSTGQGWNTEAFF,TGTGCCAGCAGCACTGGACAGGGATGGAACACTGAAGCTTTCTTT,TRBV5-4,15,TRBD1,.,TRBJ1-1
CASSLQSGYGYTF,TGTGCCAGCAGTTTACAGTCGGGTTATGGCTACACCTTC,TRBV12-3/TRBV12-4,13,.,.,TRBJ1-2
CASRRTSPETQYF,TGTGCCAGCAGACGGACTAGCCCAGAGACCCAGTACTTC,TRBV6-5,13,TRBD2,.,TRBJ2-5
CASSLLAGGSSYNEQFF,TGTGCCAGCAGCTTGCTAGCGGGGGGGAGCTCCTACAATGAGCAGTTCTTC,TRBV5-4,17,TRBD2,.,TRBJ2-1
CASSRQLTGELFF,TGTGCCAGCAGCCGACAGCTCACCGGGGAGCTGTTTTTT,TRBV12-3/TRBV12-4,13,.,.,TRBJ2-2
CASSSFGQDTEAFF,TGTGCCAGCAGCTCCTTCGGACAGGACACTGAAGCTTTCTTT,TRBV7-9,14,TRBD1,.,TRBJ1-1
CASSLVGNYEQYF,TGCGCCAGCAGCTTGGTCGGGAACTACGAGCAGTACTTC,TRBV5-1,13,.,.,TRBJ2-7
CASSLVGVSGTDTQYF,TGTGCCAGCAGTTTAGTCGGAGTTTCTGGCACAGATACGCAGTATTTT,TRBV27,16,.,.,TRBJ2-3
CASSQLPGQLRF,TGTGCCAGCAGTCAACTCCCGGGACAGCTTCGATTC,TRBV6-2/TRBV6-3,12,TRBD1,.,TRBJ2-7
CASSLAGTSVYNEQFF,TGTGCCAGCAGCTTAGCCGGGACTAGCGTCTACAATGAGCAGTTCTTC,TRBV7-2,16,TRBD2,.,TRBJ2-1
CASSSSEVGQDLLNTEAFF,TGTGCCAGCAGCTCCTCGGAAGTGGGACAAGACCTTTTGAACACTGAAGCTTTCTTT,TRBV7-9,19,.,few,TRBJ1-1
CASSILLAGSTDTQYF,TGTGCCAGTAGTATACTCCTAGCGGGGAGCACAGATACGCAGTATTTT,TRBV19,16,TRBD2,.,TRBJ2-3
CASSQGFMQGTTGNTIYF,TGCGCCAGCAGCCAAGGGTTTATGCAGGGGACGACTGGAAACACCATATATTTT,TRBV4-3,18,.,.,TRBJ1-3
CASSSVGRGAASTYEQYF,TGTGCCAGCAGCTCTGTTGGGCGGGGAGCGGCAAGCACCTACGAGCAGTACTTC,TRBV7-2,18,.,.,TRBJ2-7
CASSPTGGNQPQHF,TGTGCCAGTAGCCCGACAGGGGGCAATCAGCCCCAGCATTTT,TRBV19,14,TRBD1,.,TRBJ1-5
CATSRDIGGKEKLFF,TGTGCCACCAGCAGAGATATAGGAGGGAAAGAAAAACTGTTTTTT,TRBV15,15,.,.,TRBJ1-4
CASSPLGGLEKLFF,TGTGCCAGCTCACCTTTGGGGGGGCTGGAAAAACTGTTTTTT,TRBV18,14,.,.,TRBJ1-4
CASSDGGPDTQYF,TGTGCCAGCAGCGACGGAGGCCCAGATACGCAGTATTTT,TRBV7-9,13,.,.,TRBJ2-3
CASRGQEGYTF,TGTGCCAGTAGAGGACAGGAAGGCTACACCTTC,TRBV19,11,TRBD1,.,TRBJ1-2
CASSLVAIINQPQHF,TGTGCCAGTAGTCTGGTTGCTATAATCAATCAGCCCCAGCATTTT,TRBV19,15,.,once,TRBJ1-5
CASSLGGGAGTDTQYF,TGCGCCAGCAGCTTGGGAGGGGGGGCAGGCACAGATACGCAGTATTTT,TRBV5-1,16,.,.,TRBJ2-3
CASSQLGSQPQHF,TGTGCCAGCAGCCAATTGGGGAGCCAGCCCCAGCATTTT,TRBV3-1/TRBV3-2,13,.,.,TRBJ1-5
CASSLYAGIQGYTF,TGTGCCAGCAGTTTGTATGCGGGGATTCAAGGCTACACCTTC,TRBV27,14,.,.,TRBJ1-2